One sample yielded the 12 T cell receptor beta chains listed below, sequenced in a study of T cell repertoires in cytomegalovirus infection. TCRdb used MiXCR to reprocess the reads, holding one entry per CDR3 protein. In the table there are 400,000 to 550,000 distinct CDR3 sequences, around 10% of which are singletons. Sequencing was done on a sample of PBMCs. The receptor set was obtained from a human donor in good health (CMV status not recorded). Some clones in this sample may be carry-over from other donors' samples.

This clonotype appeared a single time. The genes are TRBV3-1 and TRBJ2-2; no reliable D call. CDR1 is LGHDT and CDR2 is YNNKEL in the germline V gene (reference sequence). There are 15 residues in the CDR3. V lost 1 base to trimming and J lost 0 bases, with 6 bases between them. The CDR3 nucleotides read TGTGCCAGCAGCCAAGTCAGCGCGAACACCGGGGAGCTGTTTTTT. Translation gives CASSQVSANTGELFF.

This clonotype was counted many times. The V gene is TRBV27, the J gene TRBJ2-1, with D possibly being TRBD2 (5 bases). The CDR3 totals 14 residues. V lost 7 bases and J 7 bases, leaving 17 bases between the germline ends. Germline V gene lookup returns CDR1 MNHEY and CDR2 SMNVEV (reference sequence). Here the CDR3 reads CASTISGPGNEQFF. The CDR3 region has the DNA TGTGCCAGCACCATCTCCGGGCCGGGGAATGAGCAGTTCTTC.

The chain has TRBV20-1 and TRBJ1-2, with D unresolved. Trimming stripped 2 bases from V and 4 bases from J, with 26 bases between. CDR1 DFQATT and CDR2 SNEGSKA come from the germline V gene (reference sequence). The CDR3 is 18 amino acids. For the CDR3, the DNA is TGCAGTGCTAGAACCCCAAGTGGGTACAGTTCTCAGACCTATGGCTACACCTTC. This encodes CSARTPSGYSSQTYGYTF.

To note about this clonotype: A much larger clone differs by one base, so this may be a read error. The V and J genes are TRBV12-3 or TRBV12-4 and TRBJ2-7; D is possibly TRBD2 (6 bases). This CDR3 is built from 14 residues. Trimming took 6 bases from V and 4 from J, leaving 16 bases between them. CDR3 protein: CASRPGRPDYEQYF. CDR3 DNA sequence: TGTGCCAGCAGGCCCGGGAGACCAGATTACGAGCAGTACTTC.

This clonotype was recorded many times. CDR3 loop: CASGFHRDPYNEQFF. Written as DNA, the CDR3 is TGTGCCAGCGGATTCCACCGGGACCCTTACAATGAGCAGTTCTTC. The rearrangement links TRBV11-1 to TRBJ2-1, with D tentatively TRBD1 or TRBD2 (5 bases each). The germline V gene has CDR1 SGHAT and CDR2 FQDESV (reference sequence). Trimming cost V 8 bases and J 4 bases, with 18 bases left between them. This CDR3 is 15 amino acids long.

This clonotype was observed many times. This chain connects TRBV12-3 or TRBV12-4 to TRBJ1-1, with D possibly being TRBD1 (6 bases). The CDR3 totals 13 residues. V was cut by 10 bases and J by 6 bases, with 18 bases left in between. CDR3 nucleotide sequence: TGTGCCACCCAGTTTTTCGGACAGCCTGAAGCTTTCTTT. The encoded protein is CATQFFGQPEAFF.

The sample holds many counts of this clonotype. The chain carries TRBV3-1 and TRBJ1-1, with D tentatively TRBD1 (6 bases). The CDR3 runs to 15 residues. V was clipped by 1 base and J by 5 bases, with 14 bases between them. Germline V gene data show CDR1 as LGHDT and CDR2 as YNNKEL (reference sequence). CDR3 DNA: TGTGCCAGCAGCCAAGCCGCCAGGGGTGGAACTGAAGCTTTCTTT. This codes for CASSQAARGGTEAFF.

This clonotype was recorded many times. V and J are TRBV7-2 and TRBJ2-1; TRBD2 matches 8 bases. Germline CDR1 SGHTA, CDR2 FQGNSA. CDR3 length: 14 residues. The V and J ends lost 5 bases and 12 bases, in that order; junction bases with no gene match: 12. CDR3 bases: TGTGCCAGCAGCCTGGATCGGAGCGGGAGTGGGCAGTTCTTC. Residues: CASSLDRSGSGQFF.

This clonotype has only a few counts. This chain uses TRBV11-2 with TRBJ2-7; D is perhaps TRBD2 (6 bases). The CDR3 has 18 amino acids. The germline CDR1 and CDR2 sequences are SGHAT and FQNNGV. The V and J ends lost 1 base and 0 bases respectively, with 19 bases between them. CDR3: CASSLGVGEAFHSYEQYF. CDR3 in DNA: TGTGCCAGCAGCTTAGGGGTGGGGGAGGCCTTTCACTCCTACGAGCAGTACTTC.

This clonotype was detected ten times or more. CDR3 in DNA: TGCAGTGCTAGAGGGAGCGGGAGTGGCTACAATGAGCAGTTCTTC. As protein: CSARGSGSGYNEQFF. This sequence joins TRBV20-1 and TRBJ2-1, with 8 positions matching TRBD2. This CDR3 has 15 amino acids. The germline CDR1 and CDR2 sequences are DFQATT and SNEGSKA (reference sequence). J lost 3 bases, V lost 1 base, and 5 bases had no gene match.

The gene calls are TRBV13 and TRBJ1-1, with TRBD1 matching over 7 bases. CDR3 size: 15 residues. The V and J ends lost 5 bases and 3 bases, in that order; junction bases with no gene match: 9. Germline lookup yields CDR1 PRHDT and CDR2 FYEKMQ (reference sequence). The CDR3 bases are TGTGCCAGCAGCGTTGAAGGGACAGAATACACTGAAGCTTTCTTT. Its translation is CASSVEGTEYTEAFF.

This chain connects TRBV15 to TRBJ1-1; D remains ambiguous. The CDR3 has 15 amino acids. Trimming took 0 bases from V and 1 from J, leaving 9 bases between them. Germline-derived CDR1 and CDR2 are LNHNV and YYDKDF (reference sequence). CDR3 DNA: TGTGCCACCAGCAGAGAACCCGGCTCGAACACTGAAGCTTTCTTT. Its protein product is CATSREPGSNTEAFF.